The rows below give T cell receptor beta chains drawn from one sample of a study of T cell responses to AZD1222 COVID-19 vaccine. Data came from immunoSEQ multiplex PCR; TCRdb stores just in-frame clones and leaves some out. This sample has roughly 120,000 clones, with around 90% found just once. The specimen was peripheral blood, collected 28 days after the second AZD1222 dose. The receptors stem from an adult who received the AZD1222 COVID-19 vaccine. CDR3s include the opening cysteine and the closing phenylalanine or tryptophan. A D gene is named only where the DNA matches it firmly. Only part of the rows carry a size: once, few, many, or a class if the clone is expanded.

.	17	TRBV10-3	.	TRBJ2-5	CAISDGFKSGLKETQYF	TGTGCCATCAGTGATGGCTTCAAATCGGGCCTAAAAGAGACCCAGTACTTC
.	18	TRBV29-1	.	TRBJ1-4	CSELRGFVGGSTNEKLFF	TGCAGCGAACTCAGGGGATTCGTGGGTGGCTCAACTAATGAAAAACTGTTTTTT
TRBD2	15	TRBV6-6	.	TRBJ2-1	CASSSLAGGYNEQFF	TGTGCCAGCAGTTCACTAGCGGGGGGCTACAATGAGCAGTTCTTC
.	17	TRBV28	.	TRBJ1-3	CASSLESFQGPGNTIYF	TGTGCCAGCAGTTTGGAGTCTTTTCAGGGGCCGGGAAACACCATATATTTT
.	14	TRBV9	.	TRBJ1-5	CASSAFSGPQPQHF	TGTGCCAGCAGCGCCTTTTCTGGGCCCCAGCCCCAGCATTTT
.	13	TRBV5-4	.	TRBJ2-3	CASSLDYTDTQYF	TGTGCCAGCAGCTTAGATTACACAGATACGCAGTATTTT
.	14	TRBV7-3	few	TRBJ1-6	CASSLGQVNSPLHF	TGTGCCAGCAGCTTAGGGCAGGTTAATTCACCCCTCCACTTT
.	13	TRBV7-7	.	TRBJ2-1	CASSWSTANEQFF	TGTGCCAGCAGCTGGAGTACGGCAAATGAGCAGTTCTTC
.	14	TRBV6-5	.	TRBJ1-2	CASSSPGRDYGYTF	TGTGCCAGCAGTTCCCCCGGGAGGGACTATGGCTACACCTTC
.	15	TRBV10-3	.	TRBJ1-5	CAIRNTTGANQPQHF	TGTGCCATCAGGAATACGACAGGAGCAAATCAGCCCCAGCATTTT
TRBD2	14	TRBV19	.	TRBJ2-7	CASSMASGSHEQYF	TGTGCCAGTAGTATGGCCAGCGGGAGCCACGAGCAGTACTTC
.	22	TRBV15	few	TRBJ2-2	CATSSAGRKSLAEDWNTGELFF	TGTGCCACCAGCAGCGCAGGGAGGAAATCGTTAGCGGAAGACTGGAACACCGGGGAGCTGTTTTTT
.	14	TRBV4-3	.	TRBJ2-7	CASSQVGQRYEQYF	TGCGCCAGCAGCCAAGTGGGACAACGCTACGAGCAGTACTTC
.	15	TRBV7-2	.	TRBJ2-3	CASSLEALVRDTQYF	TGTGCCAGCAGCTTAGAGGCGCTAGTGAGAGATACGCAGTATTTT
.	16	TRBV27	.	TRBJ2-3	CASSPLSRERGDTQYF	TGTGCCAGCAGTCCTCTCTCCCGGGAGCGTGGAGATACGCAGTATTTT
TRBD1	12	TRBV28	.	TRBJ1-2	CASDRVNYGYTF	TGTGCCAGCGACAGGGTTAACTATGGCTACACCTTC
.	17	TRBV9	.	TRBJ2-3	CASSSPLAGETTDTQYF	TGTGCCAGCAGCTCACCTCTTGCGGGCGAGACCACAGATACGCAGTATTTT
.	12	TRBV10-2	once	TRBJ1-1	CASSPTVTEAFF	TGCGCCAGCAGCCCGACAGTTACTGAAGCTTTCTTT
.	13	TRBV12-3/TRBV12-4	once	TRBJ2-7	CASSPRDSYEQYF	TGTGCCAGCAGCCCGCGGGACTCCTACGAGCAGTACTTC
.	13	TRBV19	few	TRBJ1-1	CASSLQMNTEAFF	TGTGCCAGTAGTTTGCAGATGAACACTGAAGCTTTCTTT
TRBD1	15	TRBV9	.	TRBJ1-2	CASSVQGDRVLGYTF	TGTGCCAGCAGCGTCCAAGGAGACAGGGTTCTTGGCTACACCTTC
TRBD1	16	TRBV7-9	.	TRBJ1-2	CASSLHAADRGNGYTF	TGTGCCAGCAGCTTACACGCTGCGGACAGGGGGAATGGCTACACCTTC
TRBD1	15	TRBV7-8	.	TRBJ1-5	CASSYTGGRNQPQHF	TGTGCCAGCAGCTATACAGGGGGCAGGAATCAGCCCCAGCATTTT
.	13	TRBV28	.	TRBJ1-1	CASSPLKGAEAFF	TGTGCCAGCAGTCCGCTGAAGGGTGCTGAAGCTTTCTTT
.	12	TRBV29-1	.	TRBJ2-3	CSGGPGTDTQYF	TGCAGCGGGGGACCAGGCACAGATACGCAGTATTTT
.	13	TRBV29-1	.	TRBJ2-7	CSVRYGSSYEQYF	TGCAGCGTTCGGTATGGGAGCTCCTACGAGCAGTACTTC
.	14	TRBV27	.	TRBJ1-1	CASSFFSMNTEAFF	TGTGCCAGCAGTTTTTTCTCGATGAACACTGAAGCTTTCTTT
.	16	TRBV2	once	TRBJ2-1	CASSDLALSSYNEQFF	TGTGCCAGCAGTGATCTTGCGCTAAGCTCCTACAATGAGCAGTTCTTC